Listed below are T cell receptor beta chains from one sample, sequenced in a study of tumor-infiltrating lymphocytes in primary liver carcinoma. TCRdb processed the multiplex PCR reads anew with MiXCR; each CDR3 protein has one entry. This table holds 99,000 or so distinct CDR3 sequences, roughly 80% found once. Source material: liver tumor tissue from sampling region 3. These TCRs come from a man aged 35 to 55 with primary liver carcinoma and hepatitis B virus infection. CDR3s include the opening cysteine and the closing phenylalanine or tryptophan. A D gene is named only where the DNA matches it firmly.

v_call	d_call	cdr3_aa
TRBV5-5	.	CASSLNLNTGEMFF
TRBV12-3/TRBV12-4	.	CVSSPFPRPELFF
TRBV6-1	TRBD1	CASSEAGGQGSDTQYF
TRBV12-3/TRBV12-4	TRBD1	CASSTGDSNTEAFF
TRBV30	.	CAWSIRNTDTQYF
TRBV5-1	.	CASSSAGTVNYYEQYF
TRBV29-1	.	CSVRPSRVKSYKKHF
TRBV6-6	TRBD1	CASSLDLGGSDTQYF
TRBV12-3/TRBV12-4	TRBD1	CASSGTGVVYVQFF
TRBV11-2	.	CASSSRWSGENELYF
TRBV11-2	.	CARSPGWGRATYEQYF
TRBV5-8	.	CASSLDAAGELFF
TRBV28	.	CASTNGRVSYEQYF
TRBV6-5	TRBD1	CATRTGFNEQFF
TRBV11-2	.	CASSLRLNTEALF
TRBV5-1	.	CASSLHHRMNTGELFF
TRBV21-1	.	CASSSGRGTSGYELYF
TRBV6-2/TRBV6-3	.	CASSHSTEEWNSNQPQHF
TRBV6-1	.	CASRTEGGGPGELFF
TRBV29-1	.	CSVEGGAGILDTQYF
TRBV6-2/TRBV6-3	.	CAGSYAGLTGANVLTF
TRBV5-1	.	CASSFESQRGAGNTIYF
TRBV6-6	.	CASSYTGELGTQYF
TRBV29-1	TRBD2	CNVGTSAASTRELFF
TRBV6-1	TRBD1	CVSTVGGGGTDTQHF
TRBV12-3/TRBV12-4	.	CTSRPGQNGYHEQYF
TRBV20-1	TRBD1	CSARGWTGPYEQYF